The entry below gives a single T cell receptor (beta chain) sequence along with its context. Its antigen is unidentified. This entry is derived from a study of memory CD4+ T cells and cytomegalovirus serostatus. Broader study findings: Each of approximately 70 CMV-associated TCRbeta sequences occurred in one to five individuals. The CMV-associated TCR signature appears largely within the CD4+ memory repertoire.

Single viable CD3+CD4+CD8-CD45RO+ cells were sorted as the memory CD4+ T cells. Positive selection with CD4 microbeads enriched total CD4+ T cells. Authors' data handling: Out-of-frame sequences were removed, leaving 2 million to 2.5 million distinct TCRbeta sequences. Using immunoSEQ multiplex PCR, the repertoire was profiled, and TCRdb retains in-frame clones only, with some absent. The D gene and trimming were derived from the DNA, and the V and J assignments and clone size from that table. Of approximately 47,000 clones listed, 75% to 85% are singletons. Germline V CDR1 and CDR2: SQVTM, ANQGSEA. V lost 7 bases to trimming and J lost 2 bases, with 9 bases between them. The CDR3 sequence is 12 residues long.

The clonotype comes from an adult in good health and CMV-seronegative. The rearrangement links TRBV29-1 to TRBJ1-5; D is unresolved. The sample taken for sequencing was memory CD4+ T cells from blood. CDR3 residues: CSGRSGNQPQHF. CDR3 DNA sequence: TGCAGCGGAAGATCTGGCAATCAGCCCCAGCATTTT.